This TCR beta chain emerged from a study of shared clonotypes between healthy human individuals (dated by TCRdb to about 2020). For context, the study as a whole: A couple of women and three men aged 18 to 49 years were included in the cohort. Between about 0.8 and 9 billion PBMCs per donor were obtained by leukapheresis. The study deeply sequenced blood TCR repertoires of several healthy adults to estimate repertoire size and the extent of clonotype sharing between individuals. Per donor, three plates each were used for CD4 naive and CD4 memory, two for CD8 naive, and one for CD8 memory. To increase sequencing depth and limit assay-specific biases, TCR repertoire library preparation and sequencing were carried out by different laboratories using diverse techniques. On the study overall, not on this receptor specifically: Roughly 5% of naive CD4, 3.5% of naive CD8, about 2.4% of memory CD4, and roughly 0.4% of memory CD8 clonotypes were shared across several donors. Sampling was restricted to blood, and TCR repertoires in tissue are likely to differ from TCR repertoires in blood. Clonotypes shared by all four sorted-subset donors showed higher generation probabilities than non-shared clonotypes. Incomplete sequencing was indicated by rarefaction of sorted-subset datasets, despite the large sequencing depth. Larger estimated clonotype richness was generally found for naive subsets than for memory subsets. Pairwise subsampling led to the expectation that sequencing depth would affect the degree of clonotype sharing among donors. Because the study included only a small number of donors, the genetic and exposure-history diversity represented was limited.

On this clone: No cognate antigen has been identified for it. Base qualities are missing; no much larger clone stands one base away.

CD8 naive samples were obtained by positive selection for CCR7 among CD45RO-negative cells, yielding a CD45RA+CCR7+ population from which TemRA cells were excluded. The donors were healthy, HIV-negative adults who had no recently reported acute infections or vaccinations. Every donor was a Caucasian adult residing in Nashville, Tennessee, USA. Blood was collected by leukapheresis, and PBMCs were isolated by Ficoll-Histopaque density gradient centrifugation and then cryopreserved in liquid nitrogen vapor phase. Analytical flow cytometry was used to check the purity and quantity of every magnetically sorted T cell population. Each sorted fraction had its genomic DNA isolated and then quantified by UV absorbance on a Nanodrop 2000c. The CDR3 spans 16 residues, from the cysteine through the phenylalanine. Only the CDR3 DNA stays, 48 bases, in frame from base 1. The junction carries 18 bases between V and J, which are trimmed by 4 bases and 4 bases respectively. The germline V gene (reference sequence) gives CDR1 as SEHNR and CDR2 as FQNEAQ.

Using the deep immunoSEQ assay, multiplex PCR amplified TCR CDR3 regions from genomic DNA. Genomic DNA extracted from each cell subset was distributed evenly over all wells of several immunoSEQ 96-well plates, and each plate served as one replicate. For sorted subsets, each replicate PCR was loaded with around 200 ng genomic DNA, equivalent to about 30,000 T cell genomes. The purified libraries were quantified using a Qubit 3.0 fluorometer, sized with a Bioanalyzer 2100, and then quantified again using the KAPA Library Quantification kit. Every immunoSEQ 96-well plate was sequenced on a dedicated single-read 150-cycle Illumina NextSeq 550 flow cell. The original methods were these. Because the immunoSEQ output held only junctional sequences and lacked quality scores, the filtering could not match the filtering applied to full-length reads. To assign V/J genes and CDR3, sequences were annotated against IMGT germline references using PyIR, a Python wrapper for IgBLAST v1.9. Any read was removed if the V/J assignment was weak (E-value above 1e-6), the CDR3 was missing, or the read contained stop codons, out-of-frame junctions, or ambiguous translated residues. V3J clonotypes were defined as sequences sharing the same inferred V gene, J gene, and CDR3 amino acid sequence. Percentage overlap between repertoires was calculated by dividing the number of shared unique clonotypes by the size of the smaller repertoire. Repertoire richness was assessed with RTK rarefaction, the Chao1 estimator, and Recon v2.1 estimates of unobserved clonotypes. OLGA was used to compute generation probabilities for all TCRbeta clonotypes that the gDNA method yielded from several donors. TCRdb re-hosts the immuneACCESS table, in-frame sequences only. Its copies lack some clones; in the studies checked, an unresolved V gene accounts for under half of them, and the cause for the rest is not known. The DNA was the basis for D and trimming; V, J and clone size are from that table. Here the sample has 600,000 or so clones; roughly 98% occur a single time. The leading ten clones occupy 0.3% of the sample.

The sequencing input was naive CD8+ T cells sorted from blood. The cell subset or site label, as the study defines it: CD45RA+CCR7+. The clonotype was recovered from a man aged 25 to 40 in good health. Recombination joined TRBV7-9 with TRBJ2-3, with the identity of the D gene unclear. CDR3 sequence: CASSSPHQVVSDTQYF. The bases are TGTGCCAGCAGCTCCCCACATCAGGTAGTTTCAGATACGCAGTATTTT. Reference TRBV7-9 and TRBJ2-3 proteins supply the regions before and after the CDR3; the full variable domain is: DTGVSQNPRHKITKRGQNVTFRCDPISEHNRLYWYRQTLGQGPEFLTYFQNEAQLEKSRLLSDRFSAERPKGSFSTLEIQRTEQGDSAMYLCASSSPHQVVSDTQYFGPGTRLTVL.